Presented here are 2 T cell receptor beta chains from one specimen sequenced in a study of blood T cell repertoires in COVID-19. The method was immunoSEQ multiplex PCR; TCRdb's version includes in-frame clones alone and lacks a portion of them. The sample includes fewer than 500,000 clones, about 80% of them seen just once. Sequencing was carried out using peripheral blood. These receptors were taken from a human donor with acute or convalescent COVID-19. The donor label of this sample is uncertain.

The chain employs TRBV5-5 and TRBJ2-2, with a weak D call TRBD1 (6 bases). This CDR3 has 15 residues. CDR1 and CDR2 (germline): SGHKS, YYEKEE (reference sequence). V lost 1 base, J lost 1 base, and 8 bases lay in between. The CDR3 spells CASSLLQGNTGELFF. The CDR3 nucleotides are TGTGCCAGCAGCTTGTTACAGGGGAACACCGGGGAGCTGTTTTTT.

The chain joins TRBV10-3 to TRBJ2-3; perhaps TRBD2 as D (6 bases). The CDR3 runs 14 residues. Germline lookup yields CDR1 ENHRY and CDR2 SYGVKD. V was trimmed by 4 bases and J by 3 bases, leaving 11 bases between them. CDR3 DNA: TGTGCCATCAGTGGCGGGACCAGGACAGATACGCAGTATTTT. As protein: CAISGGTRTDTQYF.